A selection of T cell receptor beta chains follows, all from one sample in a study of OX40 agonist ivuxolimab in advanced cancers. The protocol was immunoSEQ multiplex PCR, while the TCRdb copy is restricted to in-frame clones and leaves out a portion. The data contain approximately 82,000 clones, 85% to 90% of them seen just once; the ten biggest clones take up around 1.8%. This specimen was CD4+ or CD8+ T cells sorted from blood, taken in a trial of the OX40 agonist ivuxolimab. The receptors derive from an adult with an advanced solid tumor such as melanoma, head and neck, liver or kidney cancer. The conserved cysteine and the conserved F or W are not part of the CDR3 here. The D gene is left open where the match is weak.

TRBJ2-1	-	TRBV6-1	ASRVNNEQF
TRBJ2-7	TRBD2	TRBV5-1	ASSLVASGSLDEQY
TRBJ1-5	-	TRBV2	ASSEGEGDQPQH
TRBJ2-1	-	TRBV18	ASSPDLGAYNEQF
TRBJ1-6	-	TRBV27	ASRPGLGSPLH
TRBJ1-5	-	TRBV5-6	ASSFGRGQPQH
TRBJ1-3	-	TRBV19	ASTRGSFPGNTIY
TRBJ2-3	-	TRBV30	ASRPDSSDTQY
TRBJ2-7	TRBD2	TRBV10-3	AMGTSGTNGEQY
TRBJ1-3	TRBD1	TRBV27	ASATGVGNTIY
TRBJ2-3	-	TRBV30	AWNTGRRDTQY
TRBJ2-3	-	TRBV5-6	ASSSQGSAYTDTQY
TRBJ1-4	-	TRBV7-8	ASSWGAREKLF
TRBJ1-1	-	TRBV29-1	SVEDRPSNTEAF